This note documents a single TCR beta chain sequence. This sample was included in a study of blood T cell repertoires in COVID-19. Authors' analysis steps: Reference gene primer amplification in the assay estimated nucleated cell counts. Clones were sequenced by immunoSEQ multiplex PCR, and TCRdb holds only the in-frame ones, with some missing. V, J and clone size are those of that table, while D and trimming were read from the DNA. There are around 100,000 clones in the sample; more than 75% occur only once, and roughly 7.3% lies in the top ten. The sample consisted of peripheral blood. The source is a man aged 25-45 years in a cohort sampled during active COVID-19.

The CDR3 coding sequence is TGTGCCAGCAGCCTCGGGAGTTTCTATGGCTACACCTTC. Protein: CASSLGSFYGYTF. The chain recombines TRBV6-5 with TRBJ1-2; D gene uncertain. Between the trimmed V and J ends, which lost 6 bases and 4 bases, there was a span of 12 bases. This CDR3 has 13 residues. CDR1 and CDR2 from the germline V gene are MNHEY and SVGAGI.